The clone carrying this T cell receptor beta chain was detected only a few times. The antigen is undetermined. Germline is not matched at one junction end, which may reflect a read error. This sample was taken from a study of shared clonotypes between healthy human individuals. General observations from the study: Clonotype sharing among the donors was expected to vary with sequencing depth. Few donors limited the genetic and exposure-history diversity represented. Approximately 4.9% of naive CD4 clonotypes were shared across a few donors. Naive subsets tended to show greater estimated richness than memory subsets.

The CDR3 loop spans 12 amino acids. The germline CDR1 and CDR2 sequences are PRHDT and FYEKMQ (reference sequence). Using immunoSEQ multiplex PCR, the repertoire was profiled, and TCRdb retains in-frame clones only, with some absent. The table shows roughly 1 million clones, with 75% occurring only once. The material sequenced was memory CD4+ T cells sorted from blood. Subset given: CD45RA-negative fraction. This clonotype was obtained from a man between 18 and 29 years old in good health. The chain links TRBV13 to TRBJ2-7; 8 bases agree with TRBD2. In DNA form, the CDR3 reads TGTGCCAGCACCTCAGAGTGGGGTAGCGGGGAGTTC. Translation: CASTSEWGSGEF.